The subject of this entry is one TCR beta chain. The antigen it binds to is not known. Per-base quality was not reported, and no clone a single base away is much larger than it. The sample originates from a study of blood T cell repertoires in COVID-19 (dated by TCRdb to about 2020). General notes on the study: Samples covering the acute and convalescent phases of COVID-19 were provided by collaborators in the United States, Italy and Spain. The prospective study material was composed of cDNA or gDNA derived from T cells, B-cell-depleted T cells, or PBMCs. Deeply sampled blood TCRbeta repertoires from subjects exposed to, actively infected with, or recovered from COVID-19 were included in the dataset. The repertoires were released in a freely available public database meant as a resource for research on the immune response to SARS-CoV-2. The samples were drawn from the first 160 participants of the ongoing ImmuneRACE study and from 1,200 or so subjects provided by 6 global collaborators. A de-identified subject ID, COVID-19 status, age in years and sex were almost always included in the sample metadata. Where HLA class I and class II types were available, the types were taken from metadata supplied by the sample provider, not from assay-based typing.

The collaborating institutions used their own protocols to collect whole blood in K2EDTA tubes. For TCRbeta analysis, collaborator samples were shipped as frozen whole blood, as isolated PBMCs, or as DNA extracted from either sample type. The paper as a whole reports these results and caveats: How much clinical and demographic metadata was included differed by source and by participant, and the metadata was provided uncurated.

Reading the germline V gene gives CDR1 SGHTA and CDR2 FQGTGA. V is cut by 5 bases and J by 4 bases, and the space between the germline ends is 15 bases. Its CDR3 holds 15 amino acids, cysteine through phenylalanine. Of all the DNA, just the CDR3 is kept, 45 bases in frame from base 1. TCRbeta CDR3 regions were amplified from genomic DNA by means of the immunoSEQ Assay, a bias-controlled multiplex PCR. Regarding the original processing steps: Within the assay, amplification of reference gene primers was used to estimate how many nucleated cells each sample contained. To quantify the absolute abundance of each unique TCRbeta CDR3 rearrangement, sequence reads were collapsed and filtered. For each sample, productive Simpson clonality was calculated as the square root of Simpson's diversity index across productive rearrangements. The source is immuneACCESS, and TCRdb retained only in-frame sequences with V and J called. Part of the clones is not carried over; for the studies checked, unresolved V genes explain less than half of this, and the remainder is unexplained. Clone size and V and J calls were adopted from that table, with D and trimming inferred from the DNA. The sample data list more than 100,000 clones, and roughly 85% of these were observed just once. The ten largest make up 9.5% to 13% of the sample.

The source of this sequence is a man aged 80 or over with acute or convalescent COVID-19. Sequencing was carried out using peripheral blood. The rearrangement combines TRBV7-3 with TRBJ1-3; confidence is insufficient to name the D gene. The DNA sequence reads TGTGCCAGCAGCCAGCTAGGCCCCGGGGGAAACACCATATATTTT. Its protein reads: CASSQLGPGGNTIYF.